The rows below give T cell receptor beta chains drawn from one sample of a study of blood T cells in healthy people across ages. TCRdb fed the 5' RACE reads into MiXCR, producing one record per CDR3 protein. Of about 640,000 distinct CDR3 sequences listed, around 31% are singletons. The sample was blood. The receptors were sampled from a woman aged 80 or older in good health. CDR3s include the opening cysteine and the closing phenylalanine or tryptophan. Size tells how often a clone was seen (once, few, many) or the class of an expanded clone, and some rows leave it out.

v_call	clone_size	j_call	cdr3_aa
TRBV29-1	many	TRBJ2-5	CSVGGTQETQYF
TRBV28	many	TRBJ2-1	CASSSMGQGQNEQFF
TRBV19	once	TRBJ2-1	CASSAQRGYNEQFF
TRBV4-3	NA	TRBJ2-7	CASGRGRSYNEQYF
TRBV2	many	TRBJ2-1	CASSSAAYNEQFF
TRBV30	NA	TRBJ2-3	CAWNGNRPDTQYF
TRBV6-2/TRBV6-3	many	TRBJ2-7	CASSYSGFYEQYF
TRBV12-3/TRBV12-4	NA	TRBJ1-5	CASTSFQTGSNQPQHF
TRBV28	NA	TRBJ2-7	CASSLPPRANYEQYF
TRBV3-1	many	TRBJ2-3	CASSPRDRLIDTQYF
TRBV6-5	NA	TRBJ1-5	CASSLDRYQPQHF
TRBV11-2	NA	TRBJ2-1	CASSPNDRGLRNGQFF
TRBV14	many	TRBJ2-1	CASSSLRGSSYNEQFF
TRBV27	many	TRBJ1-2	CASSLGTQPIYGYTF
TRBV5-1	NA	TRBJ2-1	CASRGDPRGNEQFF
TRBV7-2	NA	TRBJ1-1	CASSLAPDREWNTEAFF
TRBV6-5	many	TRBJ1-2	CASSYSSRGGGYTF
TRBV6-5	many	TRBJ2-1	CASSYSRGRRLQNEQFF
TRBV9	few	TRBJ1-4	CASSLDFSKLFF
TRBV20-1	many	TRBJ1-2	CSAPGNRYGYTF
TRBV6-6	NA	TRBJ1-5	CASQTSNQPQHF
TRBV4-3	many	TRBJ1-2	CASSQGGGLGYTF